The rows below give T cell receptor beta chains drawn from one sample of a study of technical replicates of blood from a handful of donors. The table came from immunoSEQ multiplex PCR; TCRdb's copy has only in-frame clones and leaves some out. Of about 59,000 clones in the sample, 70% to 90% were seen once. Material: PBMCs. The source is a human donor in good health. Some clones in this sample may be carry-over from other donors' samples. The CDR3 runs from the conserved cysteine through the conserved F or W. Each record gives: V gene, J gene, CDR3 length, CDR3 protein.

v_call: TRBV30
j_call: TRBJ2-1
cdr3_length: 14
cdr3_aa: CAWRGETGTNEQFF

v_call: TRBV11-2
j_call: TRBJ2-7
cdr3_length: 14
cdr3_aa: CASSFQGAAGEQYF

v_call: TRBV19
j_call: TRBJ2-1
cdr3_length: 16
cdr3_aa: CASSNQRLAGVGEQFF

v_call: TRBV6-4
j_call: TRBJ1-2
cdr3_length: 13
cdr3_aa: CASRPGTGVGYTF

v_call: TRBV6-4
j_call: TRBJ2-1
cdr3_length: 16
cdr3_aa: CASSGTLGQGPNEQFF

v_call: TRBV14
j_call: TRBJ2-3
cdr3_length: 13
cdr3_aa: CASSQSQLDTQYF

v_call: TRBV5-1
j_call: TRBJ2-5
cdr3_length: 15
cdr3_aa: CASSLAQGGLETQYF

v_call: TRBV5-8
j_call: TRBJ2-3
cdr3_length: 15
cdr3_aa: CASSTRTGGEDTQYF

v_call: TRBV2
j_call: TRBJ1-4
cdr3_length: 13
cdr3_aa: CASHRDRGEKLFF

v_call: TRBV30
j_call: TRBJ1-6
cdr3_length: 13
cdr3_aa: CAWSTDRESPLHF

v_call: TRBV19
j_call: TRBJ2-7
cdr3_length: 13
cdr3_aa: CASSMRGPGEQYF

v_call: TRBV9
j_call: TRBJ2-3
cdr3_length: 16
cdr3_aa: CASSVVIGSGTDTQYF

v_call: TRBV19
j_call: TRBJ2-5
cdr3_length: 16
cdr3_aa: CASSPGTGPYRETQYF

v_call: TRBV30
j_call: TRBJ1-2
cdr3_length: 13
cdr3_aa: CAWSVYVNYGYTF

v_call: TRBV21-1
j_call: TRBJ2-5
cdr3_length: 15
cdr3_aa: CASSNRDRGQETQYF

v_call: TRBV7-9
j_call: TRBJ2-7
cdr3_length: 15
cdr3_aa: CASSPFRDSSYEQYF

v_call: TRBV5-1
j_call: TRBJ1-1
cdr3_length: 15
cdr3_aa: CASTSSRGRDTEAFF

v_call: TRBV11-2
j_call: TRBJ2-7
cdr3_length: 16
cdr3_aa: CASSLDRLTSGGEQYF

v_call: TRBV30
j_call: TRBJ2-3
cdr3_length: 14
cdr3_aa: CAWSPAGVPDTQYF

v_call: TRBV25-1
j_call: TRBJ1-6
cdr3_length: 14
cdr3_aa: CASSAGQGRSPLHF

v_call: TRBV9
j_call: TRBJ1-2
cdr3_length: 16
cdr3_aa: CASSEELGRAAYGYTF

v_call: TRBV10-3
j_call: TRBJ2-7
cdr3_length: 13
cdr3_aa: CAIRAGLAGEQYF

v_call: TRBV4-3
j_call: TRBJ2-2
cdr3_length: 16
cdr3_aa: CASSLLAGSNTGELFF

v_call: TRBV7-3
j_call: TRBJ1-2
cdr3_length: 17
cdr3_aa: CASSLDRDRGLRYGYTF

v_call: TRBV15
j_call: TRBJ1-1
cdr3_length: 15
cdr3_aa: CATSRDREGNTEAFF

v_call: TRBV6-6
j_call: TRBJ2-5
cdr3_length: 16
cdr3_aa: CASSSGLAGGGETQYF

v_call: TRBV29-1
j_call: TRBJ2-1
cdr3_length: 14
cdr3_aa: CSVSPGHSSNEQFF

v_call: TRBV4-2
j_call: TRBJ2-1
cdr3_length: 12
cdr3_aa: CASSQNRDTQFF

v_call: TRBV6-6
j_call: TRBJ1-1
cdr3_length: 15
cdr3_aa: CASSNLGQGGAEAFF

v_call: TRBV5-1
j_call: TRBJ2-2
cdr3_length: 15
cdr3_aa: CASSLRASGTGELFF

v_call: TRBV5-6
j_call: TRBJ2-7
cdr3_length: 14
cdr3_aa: CASSLRTPPGEQYF

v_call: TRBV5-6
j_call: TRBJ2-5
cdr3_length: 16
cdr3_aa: CASSSRQGAREETQYF

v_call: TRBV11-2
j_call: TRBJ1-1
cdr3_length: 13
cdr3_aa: CASSFRRGHEAFF

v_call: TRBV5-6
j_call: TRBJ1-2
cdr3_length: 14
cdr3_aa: CASSWRDRASGYTF

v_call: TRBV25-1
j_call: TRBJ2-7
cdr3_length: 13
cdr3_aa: CASSRSGSYEQYF

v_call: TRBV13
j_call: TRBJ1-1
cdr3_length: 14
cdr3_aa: CASSLQGAGTEAFF

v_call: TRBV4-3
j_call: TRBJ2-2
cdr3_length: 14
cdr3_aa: CASSLAENTGELFF

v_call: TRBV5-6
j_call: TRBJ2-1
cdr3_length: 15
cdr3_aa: CASSSSGSQYNEQFF